The clone carrying this TCR beta chain was found many times. This sample was included in a study of low-dose radiotherapy and immunotherapy resistance in tumors. As for the study in general: Fractions of 0.5 Gy went to Cohort 1 every 2 weeks, totaling 6.5 Gy. The study administered intravenous cyclophosphamide at 200 mg/m2 every two weeks, one day ahead of radiation and immunotherapy.

Time point specified: before trial treatment. Primers targeting TRAV and TRBV primed first-strand cDNA, covering alpha and beta chains. TCR amplification involved 20 PCR cycles with a constant-region primer and V-primer adapter. With in vitro transcription, the isolated mRNA was amplified. MiXCR was run by TCRdb on the reads, yielding one entry per CDR3 protein. Altogether more than 85,000 distinct CDR3 sequences are present, just under 9.5% being singletons, with the ten largest covering approximately 0.98%. Germline CDR1 DFQATT, CDR2 SNEGSKA (reference sequence). The trim removed 1 base at V and 9 bases at J, leaving 9 bases unmatched. The CDR3 is made up of 14 amino acids.

V and J are TRBV20-1 and TRBJ2-1; TRBD2 matches 7 bases. This TCR was sampled from a male donor with prostate cancer. The specimen comprised PBMCs, sampled before treatment. The CDR3 here is CSARVAGAFGEQFF. CDR3 nucleotides: TGCAGTGCTAGAGTCGCGGGAGCCTTCGGTGAGCAGTTCTTC.